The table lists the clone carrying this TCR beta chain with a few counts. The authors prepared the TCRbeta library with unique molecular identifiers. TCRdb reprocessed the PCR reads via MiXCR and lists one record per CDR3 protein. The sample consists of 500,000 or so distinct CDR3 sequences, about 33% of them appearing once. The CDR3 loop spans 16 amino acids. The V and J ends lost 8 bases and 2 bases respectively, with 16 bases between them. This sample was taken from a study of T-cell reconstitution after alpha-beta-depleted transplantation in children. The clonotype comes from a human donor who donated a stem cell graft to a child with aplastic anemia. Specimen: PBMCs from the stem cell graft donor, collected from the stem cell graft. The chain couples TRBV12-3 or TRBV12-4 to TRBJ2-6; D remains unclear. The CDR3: CASLSWAPPGANVLTF. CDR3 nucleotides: TGTGCCAGCCTCTCGTGGGCTCCTCCTGGGGCCAACGTCCTGACTTTC.